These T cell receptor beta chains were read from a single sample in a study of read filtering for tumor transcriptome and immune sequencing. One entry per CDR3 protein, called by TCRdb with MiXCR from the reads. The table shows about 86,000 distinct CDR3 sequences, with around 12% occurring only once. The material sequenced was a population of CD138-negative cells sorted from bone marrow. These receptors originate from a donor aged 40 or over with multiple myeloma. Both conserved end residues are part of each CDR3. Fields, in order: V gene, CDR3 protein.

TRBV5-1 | CASSPGDGWGLTEAFF
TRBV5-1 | CASGTGGYNEQFF
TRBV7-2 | CASSSDYTGTGRGYTF
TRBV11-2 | CASSLTGQNNQPQHF
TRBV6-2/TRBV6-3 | CASSMGLANSGANVLTF
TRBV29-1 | CSVGQLNTEAFF
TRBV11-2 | CASSLGPRMNTEAFF
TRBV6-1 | CASESANFNQPQHF
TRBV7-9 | CASSGTGVPEQYF
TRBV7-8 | CASSLSGAASLAQYF
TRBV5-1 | CASSFSTSSYDEQSF
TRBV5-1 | CASSLMPGTPRDTQYF
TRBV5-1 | CASSVSQSTNTGELFF
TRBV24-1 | CATSDSGQGAIGELFF
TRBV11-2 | CASSRDSSDTQYF
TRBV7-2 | CASSLPTQGTNEQFF
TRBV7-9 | CASSLSGDSQTQYF
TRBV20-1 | CSASGLAGTSYEQYF
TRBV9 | CASSPMPAGGSGANVLTF
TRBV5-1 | CASSLLGDEQYF
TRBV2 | CASRNRDTQYF
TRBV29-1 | CSVEGSRGRFTEAFF
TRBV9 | CASSAETSGRAFLDEQFF
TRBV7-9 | CASSGHLYEQYF
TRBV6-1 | CASMPGQVNQPQHF
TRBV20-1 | CSARLDTQYF
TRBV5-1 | CASSGGTPGNQPQHF
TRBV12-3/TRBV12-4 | CASSLFGGGAYEQYF
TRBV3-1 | CASSLLVRDTERTDTQYF
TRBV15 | CATSGIAGWSYNEQFF
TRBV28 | CASNQLAKNIQYF
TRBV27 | CASSFGSPNTEAFF
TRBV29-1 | CSADIEGSYNEQFF
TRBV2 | CASWKGGNYGYTF
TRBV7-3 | CASSRLAGVGNEQFF
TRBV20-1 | CSAGRDSLYNEQFF
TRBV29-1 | CSVRESDQPQHF
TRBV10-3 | CAISPGRTGANVLTF
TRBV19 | CASSIGPEPNQPQHF
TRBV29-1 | CSVDAGAPYNEQFF
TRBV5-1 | CASTGTSGNMGFDTQYF
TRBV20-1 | CSARDSLTGGRNEQFF
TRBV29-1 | CSVATGGGNTEAFF
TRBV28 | CATGTSGRNEQFF
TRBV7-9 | CASSLEGHPNTEAFF
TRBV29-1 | CSARQGTGELFF
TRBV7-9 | CASSSGTLSLSF
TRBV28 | CASSLAGVRETQYF
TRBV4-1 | CASSLAETYEQYF
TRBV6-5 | CASKVGKAGDEQYF
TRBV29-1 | CSVDGSSGNTIYF